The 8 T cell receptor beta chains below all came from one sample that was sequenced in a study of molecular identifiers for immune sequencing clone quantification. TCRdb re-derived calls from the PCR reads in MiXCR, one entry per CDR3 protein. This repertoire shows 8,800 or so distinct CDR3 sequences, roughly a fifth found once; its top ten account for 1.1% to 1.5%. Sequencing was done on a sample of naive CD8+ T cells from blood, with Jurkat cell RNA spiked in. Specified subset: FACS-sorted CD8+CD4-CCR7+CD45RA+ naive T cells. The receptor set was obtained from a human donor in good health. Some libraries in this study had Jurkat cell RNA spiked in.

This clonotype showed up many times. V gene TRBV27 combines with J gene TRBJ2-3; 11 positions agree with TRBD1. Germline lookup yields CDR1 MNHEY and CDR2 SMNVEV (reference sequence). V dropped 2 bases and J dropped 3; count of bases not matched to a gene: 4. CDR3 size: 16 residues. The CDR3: CASSLLGTGGTDTQYF. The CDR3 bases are TGTGCCAGCAGTTTACTCGGGACAGGGGGTACAGATACGCAGTATTTT.

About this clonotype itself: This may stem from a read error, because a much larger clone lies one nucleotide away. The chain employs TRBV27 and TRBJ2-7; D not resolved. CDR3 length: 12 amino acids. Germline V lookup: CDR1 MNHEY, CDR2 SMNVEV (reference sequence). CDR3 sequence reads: CASGLGAGPLFF. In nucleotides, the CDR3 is TGTGCCAGCGGTTTAGGTGCAGGACCGCTCTTCTTC.

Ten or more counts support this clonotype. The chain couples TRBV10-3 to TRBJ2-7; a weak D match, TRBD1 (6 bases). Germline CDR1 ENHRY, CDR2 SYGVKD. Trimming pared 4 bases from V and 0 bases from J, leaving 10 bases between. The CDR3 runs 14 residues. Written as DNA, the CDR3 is TGTGCCATCAGTGGGACAGTCTCCTCCTACGAGCAGTACTTC. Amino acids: CAISGTVSSYEQYF.

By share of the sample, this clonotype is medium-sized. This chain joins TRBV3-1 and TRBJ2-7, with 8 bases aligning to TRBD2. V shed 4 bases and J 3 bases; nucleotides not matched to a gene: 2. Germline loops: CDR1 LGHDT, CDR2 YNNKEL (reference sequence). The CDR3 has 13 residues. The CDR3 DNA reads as TGTGCCAGCAGCCCGGGAGGGTACTACGAGCAGTACTTC. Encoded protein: CASSPGGYYEQYF.

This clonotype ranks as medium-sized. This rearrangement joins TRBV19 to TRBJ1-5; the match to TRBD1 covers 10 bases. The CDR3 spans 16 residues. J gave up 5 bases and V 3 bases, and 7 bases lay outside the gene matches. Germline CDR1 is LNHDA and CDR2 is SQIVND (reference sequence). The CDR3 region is CASSMSPGQGYQPQHF. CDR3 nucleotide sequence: TGTGCCAGTAGTATGTCCCCGGGACAGGGGTATCAGCCCCAGCATTTT.

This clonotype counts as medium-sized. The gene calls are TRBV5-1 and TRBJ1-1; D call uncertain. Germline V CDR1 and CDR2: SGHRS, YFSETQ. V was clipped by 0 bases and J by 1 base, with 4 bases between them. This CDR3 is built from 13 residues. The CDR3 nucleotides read TGCGCCAGCAGCTTGGCGCCGAACACTGAAGCTTTCTTT. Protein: CASSLAPNTEAFF.

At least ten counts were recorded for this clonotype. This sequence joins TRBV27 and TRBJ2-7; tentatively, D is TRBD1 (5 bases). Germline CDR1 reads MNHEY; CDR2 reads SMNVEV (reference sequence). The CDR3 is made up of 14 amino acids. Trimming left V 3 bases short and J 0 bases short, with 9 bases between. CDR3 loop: CASSLAGSSYEQYF. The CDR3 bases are TGTGCCAGCAGTTTGGCAGGGTCCTCCTACGAGCAGTACTTC.

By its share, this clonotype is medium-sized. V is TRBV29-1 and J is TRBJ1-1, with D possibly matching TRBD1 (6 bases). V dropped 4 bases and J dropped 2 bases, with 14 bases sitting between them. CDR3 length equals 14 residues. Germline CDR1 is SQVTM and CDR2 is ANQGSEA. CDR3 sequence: CSVAGTTVNTEAFF. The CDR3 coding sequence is TGCAGCGTTGCCGGGACAACCGTCAACACTGAAGCTTTCTTT.